This T cell receptor beta chain was sequenced during a study of OX40 agonist ivuxolimab in advanced cancers. On the study more broadly: The patients' treatment was ivuxolimab, an agonistic anti-OX40 (CD134) antibody. Each dose-escalation patient presented with hepatocellular carcinoma, melanoma, renal cell or head and neck cancer.

Study observations and caveats: CD4+ and CD8+ blood T cells expanded clonally by week 6 at 0.1 to 3.0 mg/kg. Average numbers of expanded clones were greater in CD8+ T cells than in CD4+.

The data were produced by immunoSEQ multiplex PCR, yet TCRdb's version contains in-frame clones alone and is incomplete. The sample includes some 100,000 clones, under 90% of them seen just once. Concerning this clone itself: What it recognizes is unknown.

The germline V gene encodes CDR1 SEHNR and CDR2 FQNEAQ (reference sequence). The ends lost 5 bases at V and 8 bases at J; junction bases unmatched: 6. This CDR3 comprises 14 residues. This TCR was recovered from an adult with an advanced solid tumor such as melanoma, head and neck, liver or kidney cancer. The rearrangement joins TRBV7-9 to TRBJ2-2; 9 nucleotides agree with TRBD1. Sequenced material: CD4+ or CD8+ T cells sorted from blood, taken in a trial of the OX40 agonist ivuxolimab. As DNA, the CDR3 is TGTGCCAGCAGCCTCGGACAGGGGTTTGGGGAGCTGTTTTTT. Translated, it gives CASSLGQGFGELFF.